The 32 T cell receptor beta chains listed next were all sequenced from one sample in a study of shared clonotypes between healthy human individuals. Libraries were prepared by immunoSEQ multiplex PCR; TCRdb keeps only in-frame clonotypes and omits some of them. The sample has about a million clones; approximately 76% are singletons. Sequencing was performed on memory CD4+ T cells sorted from blood. The subset was: CD45RA-negative fraction. The receptor set was obtained from a young man in good health.

The rearrangement joins TRBV29-1 to TRBJ1-1; D is unclear. The CDR3 contains 11 residues. V gave up 7 bases and J gave up 0 bases, with 6 bases separating them. Germline CDR1 SQVTM, CDR2 ANQGSEA. Written as DNA, the CDR3 is TGCAGCGGAGACCTGAACACTGAAGCTTTCTTT. The encoded protein is CSGDLNTEAFF. Together with reference TRBV29-1 and TRBJ1-1, the CDR3 gives the full variable domain: SAVISQKPSRDICQRGTSLTIQCQVDSQVTMMFWYRQQPGQSLTLIATANQGSEATYESGFVIDKFPISRPNLTFSTLTVSNMSPEDSSIYLCSGDLNTEAFFGQGTRLTVV.

On this clone: A read error may account for a junction end that differs from germline. This chain joins TRBV7-7 and TRBJ2-2; the match to TRBD2 covers 11 bases. Germline CDR1 is SSHAT and CDR2 is FNYEAQ (reference sequence). The CDR3 runs to 17 residues. The CDR3, as DNA: TGTGCTAGCAGCTTACTAGCGGGAGAGGCGAACACCGGGGAGCTGTTTTTT. It encodes CASSLLAGEANTGELFF.

The genes are TRBV5-8 and TRBJ1-5; D unresolved. The CDR3 totals 12 residues. The V and J ends lost 3 bases and 5 bases respectively, with 6 bases between them. The germline V gene encodes CDR1 SGHTS and CDR2 YDEGEE. CDR3 sequence: CASSWGDQPQHF. In nucleotides, the CDR3 is TGTGCCAGCAGCTGGGGAGATCAGCCCCAGCATTTT.

The V and J genes are TRBV28 and TRBJ2-7; the D call may be TRBD1 or TRBD2 (5 bases each). The germline V gene encodes CDR1 MDHEN and CDR2 SYDVKM. With 5 bases removed from V and 3 bases from J, the gap between germline ends came to 11 bases. The CDR3 totals 13 residues. DNA of the CDR3: TGTGCCAGCAGTGGGACGGGTAACTACGAGCAGTACTTC. It encodes CASSGTGNYEQYF.

The chain recombines TRBV7-2 with TRBJ1-2, with D perhaps TRBD1 (6 bases). The germline V gene encodes CDR1 SGHTA and CDR2 FQGNSA. The CDR3 covers 13 residues. V was clipped by 3 bases and J by 4 bases, with 9 bases between them. CDR3 DNA sequence: TGTGCCAGCAGCTTCTCAGGGGTCTATGGCTACACCTTC. Translation gives CASSFSGVYGYTF.

This clone was counted a single time. Written as DNA, the CDR3 is TGTGCCAGCAGACCAATCACAGGAACCTACGAGCAGTACTTC. This translates into CASRPITGTYEQYF. The chain has TRBV6-1 and TRBJ2-7; D perhaps matches TRBD1 (5 bases). The CDR3 spans 14 residues. Germline CDR1 and CDR2: MNHNS and SASEGT. Trimming pared 6 bases from V and 2 bases from J, leaving 14 bases between.

Concerning this clone itself: A much larger clone is a single base away; this may be a read error. Additional DNA sequences in this sample encode the identical CDR3. V is TRBV29-1 and J is TRBJ2-1; TRBD1 might be the D (6 bases). CDR1 is SQVTM, CDR2 ANQGSEA, per germline. V was pared by 6 bases and J by 7 bases, with 10 bases between. The CDR3 length is 11 residues. The CDR3 loop is CSVPQGNEQFF. The CDR3 region has the DNA TGCAGCGTACCGCAGGGGAATGAGCAGTTCTTC.

The genes are TRBV15 and TRBJ1-6; a weak D match, TRBD1 (5 bases). The CDR3 loop spans 15 amino acids. Per germline, CDR1 LNHNV and CDR2 YYDKDF (reference sequence). V was shortened by 1 base and J by 10 bases, with 14 bases between the two germline ends. The CDR3, as DNA: TGTGCCACCAGCAGAGGAGTAGGGGTGGGGTCACCCCTCCACTTT. The encoded protein is CATSRGVGVGSPLHF.

CDR3 region: CASSYSDRRYF. As DNA, the CDR3 is TGTGCCAGCAGTTACTCTGACAGAAGGTACTTC. The V call is TRBV6-5, the J call TRBJ2-7, with D perhaps TRBD1 (5 bases). The CDR3 totals 11 residues. Germline values: CDR1 MNHEY, CDR2 SVGAGI. Trimming pared 0 bases from V and 12 bases from J, leaving 9 bases between.

This chain links TRBV7-8 with TRBJ2-7; D possibly corresponds to TRBD2 (6 bases). V lost 6 bases, J lost 2 bases, and 17 bases lay in between. Germline V gene data show CDR1 as SGHVS and CDR2 as FQNEAQ. The CDR3 runs to 15 residues. CDR3 sequence reads: CASSHPGGWTYEQYF. DNA for the CDR3: TGTGCCAGCAGTCATCCCGGGGGTTGGACCTACGAGCAGTACTTC.

This chain connects TRBV29-1 to TRBJ1-1, with D possibly matching TRBD1 (6 bases). Germline values: CDR1 SQVTM, CDR2 ANQGSEA. V lost 8 bases and J lost 1, with 23 bases in between. This CDR3 has 16 residues. The CDR3 sequence: CSFIQGRESSNTEAFF. For the CDR3, the DNA is TGCAGCTTTATTCAGGGGCGAGAAAGTTCGAACACTGAAGCTTTCTTT.

The V gene is TRBV5-1, the J gene TRBJ1-2, with D perhaps matching TRBD1 (6 bases). Trimming left V 0 bases short and J 6 bases short, with 12 bases between. The germline V gene encodes CDR1 SGHRS and CDR2 YFSETQ. CDR3 size: 14 residues. The CDR3 sequence is CASSLGQVWDGYTF. Here the CDR3 DNA reads TGCGCCAGCAGCTTGGGACAGGTCTGGGATGGCTACACCTTC.

The sample holds one count of this clone. The V call is TRBV7-8, the J call TRBJ1-4, with a possible D match to TRBD1 (5 bases). CDR1 SGHVS and CDR2 FQNEAQ come from the germline V gene. Trimming took off 1 base at V and 3 bases at J, with 12 bases between the two ends. The CDR3 is 16 residues long. The CDR3 coding sequence is TGTGCCAGCAGCTTAGTGTGGGGCAGGGCTAATGAAAAACTGTTTTTT. It translates to CASSLVWGRANEKLFF.

The chain employs TRBV13 and TRBJ1-5, with D hard to call. Germline CDR1 PRHDT, CDR2 FYEKMQ (reference sequence). This CDR3 has 14 amino acids. V lost 4 bases and J lost 3, with 10 bases in between. The CDR3 loop reads CASSSFGPNQPQHF. The DNA for the CDR3 is TGTGCCAGCAGCTCCTTTGGGCCCAATCAGCCCCAGCATTTT.

This clone has only a few counts. The J gene is TRBJ2-2, the V gene TRBV10-3; maybe TRBD2 (6 bases). CDR3 size: 15 residues. V was cut by 8 bases and J by 5 bases, with 18 bases left in between. Germline loops: CDR1 ENHRY, CDR2 SYGVKD. The CDR3 protein is CAIGSLGSGTGELFF. CDR3 in DNA: TGTGCCATCGGAAGTCTCGGGAGTGGGACCGGGGAGCTGTTTTTT.

The rearrangement uses TRBV29-1 and TRBJ2-3, with 9 positions matching TRBD2. Trimming took 4 bases from V and 5 from J; bases not matched to a gene: 10. Germline values: CDR1 SQVTM, CDR2 ANQGSEA. CDR3 length: 15 residues. The CDR3 here is CSVGSAGGPGDTQYF. The CDR3 DNA reads TGCAGCGTTGGTTCGGCGGGAGGGCCGGGAGATACGCAGTATTTT.

The chain couples TRBV15 to TRBJ1-3, with D perhaps TRBD1 (6 bases). Per the germline V gene, CDR1 is LNHNV and CDR2 is YYDKDF (reference sequence). V was cut by 4 bases and J by 0 bases, with 16 bases left in between. This CDR3 region has 17 residues. DNA for the CDR3: TGTGCCACCAGCACATATAAAGACAGGTTCTCTGGAAACACCATATATTTT. It encodes CATSTYKDRFSGNTIYF.

The chain combines TRBV2 with TRBJ2-5, with 8 positions matching TRBD2. J was trimmed by 10 bases and V by 8 bases; bases with no gene match: 12. Germline V CDR1 and CDR2: SNHLY, FYNNEI. This CDR3 has 13 residues. The CDR3 region is CASVLEGREGQYF. For the CDR3, the DNA is TGTGCCAGCGTGTTGGAGGGCCGGGAGGGCCAGTACTTC.

The rearrangement uses TRBV11-2 and TRBJ2-7; 11 bases align to TRBD1. Germline V CDR1 and CDR2: SGHAT, FQNNGV. V lost 4 bases and J lost 4; bases outside the gene matches: 6. The CDR3 consists of 15 residues. The CDR3 nucleotides read TGTGCCAGCAGCTCGGGACAGGGGGAGGTGTACGAGCAGTACTTC. Translated, it gives CASSSGQGEVYEQYF.

Details on this clone: The same CDR3 can be traced to other DNA sequences in this sample. The chain is built from TRBV11-2 and TRBJ1-2; D gene ambiguous. V was pared by 1 base and J by 4 bases, with 7 bases between. CDR1 and CDR2 (germline): SGHAT, FQNNGV. The CDR3 is 13 amino acids. The CDR3, as DNA: TGTGCCAGCAGCTTAGCGCCAGCCTATGGCTACACCTTC. Protein product: CASSLAPAYGYTF.

The V and J genes are TRBV18 and TRBJ1-4, with no clear D. Germline values: CDR1 KGHSH, CDR2 LQKENI. Trimming left V 0 bases short and J 5 bases short, with 10 bases between. The CDR3 totals 15 residues. DNA of the CDR3: TGTGCCAGCTCACCACCGTTGGGAGGAAATGAAAAACTGTTTTTT. Protein product: CASSPPLGGNEKLFF.

This chain connects TRBV4-1 to TRBJ2-2; 10 bases match TRBD1. This CDR3 spans 15 amino acids. CDR1 and CDR2 (germline): MGHRA, YSYEKL. Trimming took 7 bases from V and 7 from J; bases not matched to a gene: 9. This chain's CDR3 is CASIGDRGIGGELFF. CDR3 DNA: TGCGCCAGCATCGGGGACAGGGGAATTGGCGGGGAGCTGTTTTTT.

The rearrangement uses TRBV7-9 and TRBJ2-2; D tentatively fits TRBD1 or TRBD2 (5 bases each). Trimming pared 3 bases from V and 2 bases from J, leaving 10 bases between. This CDR3 region has 15 residues. Germline V gives CDR1 SEHNR, CDR2 FQNEAQ (reference sequence). CDR3 nucleotide sequence: TGTGCCAGCAGCTTTGGGACGGGTAACACCGGGGAGCTGTTTTTT. It yields the protein CASSFGTGNTGELFF.

This chain uses TRBV5-1 with TRBJ1-5, with D possibly TRBD1 on 5 matching bases. This CDR3 comprises 14 residues. The V end lost 4 bases, the J end lost 7 bases, and 15 bases lay between the germline ends. CDR1 is SGHRS and CDR2 is YFSETQ in the germline V gene. CDR3 DNA: TGCGCCAGCAGCCCGAGATCCGGGGACCAGCCCCAGCATTTT. This sequence encodes CASSPRSGDQPQHF.

This chain joins TRBV29-1 and TRBJ1-1; 7 bases align to TRBD1. V dropped 7 bases and J dropped 10; count of bases not matched to a gene: 12. The CDR3 extends over 12 amino acids. The germline CDR1 and CDR2 sequences are SQVTM and ANQGSEA. For the CDR3, the DNA is TGCAGCGGGTACAGGGGAAAGGGTTCAGCTTTCTTT. Its protein is CSGYRGKGSAFF.

The rearrangement links TRBV30 to TRBJ2-7, with D tentatively TRBD2 (7 bases). The germline CDR1 and CDR2 sequences are GTSNPN and SVGIG (reference sequence). This CDR3 is built from 11 residues. The CDR3 reads CVAQGRGEQYF. The DNA of the CDR3 is TGTGTAGCGCAGGGGAGGGGCGAGCAGTACTTC.

The J gene is TRBJ1-5, the V gene TRBV6-1, with a possible D match to TRBD1 (5 bases). Germline values: CDR1 MNHNS, CDR2 SASEGT. V was cut by 4 bases and J by 1 base, with 14 bases left in between. The CDR3 runs 16 residues. CDR3 amino acids: CASSGIPQESNQPQHF. Here the CDR3 DNA reads TGTGCCAGCAGTGGTATACCACAGGAGAGCAATCAGCCCCAGCATTTT.

The chain is built from TRBV7-9 and TRBJ1-2; TRBD1 aligns across 7 bases. This CDR3 spans 13 amino acids. Germline values: CDR1 SEHNR, CDR2 FQNEAQ (reference sequence). Trimming removed 5 bases from V and 8 bases from J; junction bases left unmatched: 8. This CDR3 is CASSLGQFRGYTF. As DNA, the CDR3 is TGTGCCAGCAGCCTGGGACAGTTCCGCGGCTACACCTTC.

This chain uses TRBV20-1 with TRBJ2-1; the D is unclear. This CDR3 is built from 11 residues. V dropped 3 bases and J dropped 6 bases, with 6 bases sitting between them. Per germline, CDR1 DFQATT and CDR2 SNEGSKA (reference sequence). The CDR3 DNA reads TGCAGTGCTAGTAGGGTCAATGAGCAGTTCTTC. It translates to CSASRVNEQFF.

V usage is TRBV14 and J usage is TRBJ1-1; D is undetermined. The germline CDR1 and CDR2 sequences are SGHDN and FVKESK. CDR3 length: 15 amino acids. Trimming took off 2 bases at V and 1 base at J, with 11 bases between the two ends. The CDR3 coding sequence is TGTGCCAGCAGCCAAATTATGACGGGGAACACTGAAGCTTTCTTT. Translating gives CASSQIMTGNTEAFF.

The chain combines TRBV19 with TRBJ1-5, with D unclear. The germline V gene has CDR1 LNHDA and CDR2 SQIVND (reference sequence). Deletions cut 5 bases from V and 4 bases from J, with 18 bases between. The CDR3 is 16 amino acids. The CDR3 bases are TGTGCCAGTAGTTCCCAACCGAGCCGGGGAAATCAGCCCCAGCATTTT. Its translation is CASSSQPSRGNQPQHF.

The J gene is TRBJ1-1, the V gene TRBV7-8; D is possibly TRBD1 (5 bases). CDR3 length: 14 amino acids. V gave up 1 base and J gave up 6 bases, with 12 bases separating them. Germline V CDR1 and CDR2: SGHVS, FQNEAQ. This CDR3 reads CASSLVRDGSEAFF. Written as DNA, the CDR3 is TGTGCCAGCAGCTTAGTTAGGGACGGGTCTGAAGCTTTCTTT.